The TCR beta chain described here comes from a study of CD8 T cells in ankylosing spondylitis. This clonotype was recorded a few times. What it binds is not known. Losses at the gene ends were 2 bases for V and 7 bases for J; bases not matched to a gene: 5. Germline CDR1 and CDR2: SGHRS and YFSETQ. CDR3 length: 13 residues. TCRdb independently ran MiXCR on the 5' RACE reads; one entry per CDR3 protein. The sample holds 250,000 to 350,000 distinct CDR3 sequences, around 19% seen once. Findings and limits, study-wide: Among TCR beta sequences, a motif of under ten highly homologous variants appeared characteristic of ankylosing spondylitis blood.

This TCR was sampled from a male donor with ankylosing spondylitis or in good health (not recorded which). This sequence joins TRBV5-1 and TRBJ1-2; the match to TRBD1 covers 7 bases. Sequences were obtained from blood, either unsorted or a sorted T cell fraction (not recorded which). CDR3 nucleotide sequence: TGCGCCAGCAGCTTACAGGGGATCGGTGGCTACACCTTC. This encodes CASSLQGIGGYTF. Full variable domain (missing parts from reference TRBV5-1 and TRBJ1-2): KAGVTQTPRYLIKTRGQQVTLSCSPISGHRSVSWYQQTPGQGLQFLFEYFSETQRNKGNFPGRFSGRQFSNSRSEMNVSTLELGDSALYLCASSLQGIGGYTFGSGTRLTVV.